This T cell receptor (beta chain) was sequenced for a study of blood T cell repertoires in COVID-19 (dated by TCRdb to 2018 to 2021). Broadly, across the study: Collaborator samples came from the United States, Italy and Spain and covered acute and convalescent phases of COVID-19. Samples were obtained from the ongoing ImmuneRACE study (first 160 participants) and from about 1,300 subjects provided by 6 global collaborators. The repertoires were made available in a free public database intended to serve as a resource for research on the immune response to SARS-CoV-2. The material from the prospective study consisted of cDNA or gDNA derived from T cells, B-cell-depleted T cells, or PBMCs. Where available, HLA class I and class II types were taken from metadata supplied by the sample provider and were not determined by assay-based typing. Nearly every sample came with metadata listing a de-identified subject ID, COVID-19 status, age in years and sex. Deeply sampled blood TCRbeta repertoires from subjects exposed to, actively infected with, or recovered from COVID-19 were included in the dataset.

Broad study findings and their caveats: How much clinical and demographic metadata was included differed by source and by participant, and the metadata was provided uncurated.

Collaborating institutions collected whole blood in K2EDTA tubes following their own protocols. For TCRbeta analysis, collaborator samples were shipped as frozen whole blood, as isolated PBMCs, or as DNA extracted from either sample type. TCRbeta CDR3 regions were amplified from genomic DNA by means of the immunoSEQ Assay, a bias-controlled multiplex PCR. In the paper's pipeline: Nucleated cell counts per sample were estimated from amplification of reference gene primers within the assay. To quantify the absolute abundance of each unique TCRbeta CDR3 rearrangement, sequence reads were collapsed and filtered. For each sample, productive Simpson clonality was calculated by taking the square root of Simpson's diversity index across productive rearrangements. This immuneACCESS table, as held by TCRdb, lists in-frame sequences with V and J called but not all clones. Of the missing ones, under half trace to an unresolved V gene in checked studies; the others have no known cause. The V and J calls and clone size are taken from that table; D and trimming were inferred from the DNA. The sample table records approximately 99,000 clones; roughly 86% of these occur just once. 15% to 20% of the sample comes from the top ten.

A word on this clone: What this receptor recognizes is not known. The sample holds no much larger clone one base away, and base qualities are not on file.

The junction carries 23 bases between V and J, which are trimmed by 2 bases and 4 bases respectively. The germline V gene yields SGHTA for CDR1 and FQGTGA for CDR2. From its cysteine to its phenylalanine, the CDR3 spans 18 amino acids. Only the CDR3 portion is preserved as DNA: 54 bases, with reading frame beginning at the first base. This clonotype was obtained from a human donor in a cohort sampled during active COVID-19. Here the chain combines TRBV7-3 and TRBJ2-5; 5 matching bases give a weak D call of TRBD2. The source material was peripheral blood. The nucleotide sequence reads as follows: TGTGCCAGCAGCTTACCTGGGCCGGCCGAACCTCGGGGAGAGACCCAGTACTTC. The resulting protein is CASSLPGPAEPRGETQYF.